This T cell receptor (beta chain) is drawn from a study of T cells after yellow fever vaccination. About this clonotype itself: Its antigen remains unknown.

Germline V gene sequence: CDR1 MNHNY, CDR2 SVGAGI (reference sequence). The CDR3 has 13 residues. Trimming removed 4 bases at V and 5 bases at J, with 9 bases between. Template switching by 5'RACE produced TCR cDNA, adding a universal primer site and UMIs. Using its own MiXCR run on the 5' RACE reads, TCRdb lists one record per CDR3 protein. In the table there are a few hundred thousand distinct CDR3 sequences, approximately 8% of which are singletons. Study-level results: Boosting was followed by the reappearance of most primary-vaccination clones (less than 98% CD4, 70% to 90% CD8). Abundant clonotypes from the bulk population could get into FACS-sorted repertoires as contaminants.

Sample: PBMCs, taken 35 to 50 days after the first yellow fever vaccination. V and J are TRBV6-6 and TRBJ2-1, with D unclear. This clonotype was sampled from a man between 18 and 35 years old who received the YFV17D yellow fever vaccine. CDR3 in DNA: TGTGCCAGCAGTTTCGCCCCGAACAATGAGCAGTTCTTC. Translated: CASSFAPNNEQFF.